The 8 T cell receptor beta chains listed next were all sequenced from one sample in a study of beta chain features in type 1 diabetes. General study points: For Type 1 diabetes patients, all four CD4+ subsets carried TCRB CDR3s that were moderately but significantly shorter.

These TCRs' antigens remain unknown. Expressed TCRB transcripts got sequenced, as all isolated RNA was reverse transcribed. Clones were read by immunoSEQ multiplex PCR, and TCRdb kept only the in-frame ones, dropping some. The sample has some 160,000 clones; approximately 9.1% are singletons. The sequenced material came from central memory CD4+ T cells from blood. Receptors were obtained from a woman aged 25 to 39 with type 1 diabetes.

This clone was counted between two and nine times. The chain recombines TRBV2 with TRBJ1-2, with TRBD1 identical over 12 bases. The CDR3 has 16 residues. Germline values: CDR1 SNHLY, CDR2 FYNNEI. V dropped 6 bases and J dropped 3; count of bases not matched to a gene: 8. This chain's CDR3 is CASRGDRGRGDYGYTF. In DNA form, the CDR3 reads TGTGCCAGCAGAGGGGACAGGGGGCGCGGGGACTATGGCTACACCTTC.

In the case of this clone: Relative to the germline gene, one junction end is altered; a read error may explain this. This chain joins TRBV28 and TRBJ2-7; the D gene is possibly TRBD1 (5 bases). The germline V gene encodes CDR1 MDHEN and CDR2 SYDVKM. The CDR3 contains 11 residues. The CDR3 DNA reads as TGTGCCAGCAGTTTAAGGGGTATAAAGGACTTC. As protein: CASSLRGIKDF.

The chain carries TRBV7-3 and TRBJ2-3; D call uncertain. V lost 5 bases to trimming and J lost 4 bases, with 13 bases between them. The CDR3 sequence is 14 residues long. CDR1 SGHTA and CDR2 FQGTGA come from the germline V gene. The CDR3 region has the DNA TGTGCCAGCAGCACCGGCGGAGTCGCAGATACGCAGTATTTT. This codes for CASSTGGVADTQYF.

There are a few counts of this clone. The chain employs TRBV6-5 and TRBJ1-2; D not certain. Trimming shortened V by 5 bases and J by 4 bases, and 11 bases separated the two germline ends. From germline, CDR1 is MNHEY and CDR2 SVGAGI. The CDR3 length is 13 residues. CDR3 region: CASSHPQSYGYTF. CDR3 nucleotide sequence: TGTGCCAGCAGTCACCCACAGTCCTATGGCTACACCTTC.

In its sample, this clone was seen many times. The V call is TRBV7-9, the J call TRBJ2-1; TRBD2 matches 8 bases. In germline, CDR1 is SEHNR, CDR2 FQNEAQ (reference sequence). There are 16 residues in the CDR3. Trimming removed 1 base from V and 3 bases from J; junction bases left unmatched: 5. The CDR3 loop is CASSLVSSGNYNEQFF. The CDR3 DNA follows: TGTGCCAGCAGCTTAGTGAGTAGCGGGAACTACAATGAGCAGTTCTTC.

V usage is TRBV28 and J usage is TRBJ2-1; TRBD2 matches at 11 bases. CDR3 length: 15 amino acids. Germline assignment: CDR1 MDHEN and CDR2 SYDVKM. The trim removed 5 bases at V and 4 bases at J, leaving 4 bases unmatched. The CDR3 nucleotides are TGTGCCAGCAGTATAATAGCGGGAGGGTACAATGAGCAGTTCTTC. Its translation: CASSIIAGGYNEQFF.

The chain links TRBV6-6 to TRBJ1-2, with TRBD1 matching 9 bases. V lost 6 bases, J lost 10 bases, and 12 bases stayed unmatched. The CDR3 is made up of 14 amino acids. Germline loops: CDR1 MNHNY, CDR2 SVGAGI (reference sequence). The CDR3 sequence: CASRKMGQGGVYTF. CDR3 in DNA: TGTGCCAGCAGGAAAATGGGACAGGGTGGAGTCTACACCTTC.

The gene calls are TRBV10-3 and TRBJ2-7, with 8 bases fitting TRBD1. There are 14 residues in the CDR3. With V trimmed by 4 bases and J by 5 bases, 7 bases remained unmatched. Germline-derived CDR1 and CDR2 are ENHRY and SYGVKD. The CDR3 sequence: CAISVQGGTHEQYF. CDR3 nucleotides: TGTGCCATCAGTGTACAGGGGGGAACCCACGAGCAGTACTTC.